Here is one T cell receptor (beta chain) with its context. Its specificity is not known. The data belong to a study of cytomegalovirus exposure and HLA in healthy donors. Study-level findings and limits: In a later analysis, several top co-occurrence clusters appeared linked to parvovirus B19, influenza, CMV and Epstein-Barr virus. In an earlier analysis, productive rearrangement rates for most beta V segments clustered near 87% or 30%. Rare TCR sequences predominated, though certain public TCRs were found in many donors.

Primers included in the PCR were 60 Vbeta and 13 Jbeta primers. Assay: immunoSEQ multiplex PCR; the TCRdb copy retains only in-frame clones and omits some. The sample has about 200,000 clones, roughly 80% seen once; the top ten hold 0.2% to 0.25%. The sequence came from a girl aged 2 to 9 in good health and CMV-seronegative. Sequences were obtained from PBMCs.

The CDR3: CASSEARPYGYTF. The CDR3 nucleotides are TGTGCCAGCAGTGAAGCGAGGCCCTATGGCTACACCTTC. The chain links TRBV2 to TRBJ1-2; no firm D call. V dropped 0 bases and J dropped 4 bases, with 6 bases sitting between them. CDR3 size: 13 residues. Germline V gene data show CDR1 as SNHLY and CDR2 as FYNNEI.